This T cell receptor (beta chain) was sequenced during a study of STAT5B mutations in CD4+ large granular lymphocyte leukemia. V lost 10 bases and J lost 0, with 20 bases in between. The CDR3 runs 16 residues. Only in-frame clones appear in the TCRdb table, and some are missing; sequencing was by immunoSEQ multiplex PCR. The table lists about 25,000 clones, 81% of them singletons, with 0.25% to 0.4% in the top ten. This clonotype was sampled from a human donor in good health. The sequenced material came from CD4+ T cells from blood buffy coats. V usage is TRBV5-3 and J usage is TRBJ1-5; D ambiguous. TRBV5-3 belongs to the ORF category, with a function that is uncertain. The CDR3 sequence is CASRAGRRDSNQPQHF. The CDR3, as DNA: TGTGCCTCACGAGCCGGGAGAAGGGATAGCAATCAGCCCCAGCATTTT.